Each of the 28 T cell receptor beta chains below was sequenced from the same sample in a study of immune characterization of retroperitoneal liposarcoma. Each CDR3 protein is one row after TCRdb ran MiXCR on the PCR reads. The sample yields more than 6,500 distinct CDR3 sequences, under 30% seen once. Sequenced material: tumor tissue. These receptors originate from a female donor with retroperitoneal liposarcoma.

The chain has TRBV5-1 and TRBJ1-1, with D maybe TRBD1 (5 bases). The CDR3 covers 13 residues. CDR1 and CDR2 (germline): SGHRS, YFSETQ. Deletions cut 0 bases from V and 8 bases from J, with 11 bases between. Here the CDR3 reads CASSLGMGLEAFF. DNA of the CDR3: TGCGCCAGCAGCTTGGGAATGGGACTGGAAGCTTTCTTT.

This clonotype appeared a few times. V usage is TRBV5-4 and J usage is TRBJ1-5; D may be TRBD1 (5 bases). The V and J ends lost 4 bases and 5 bases respectively, with 13 bases between them. This CDR3 has 14 amino acids. CDR1 and CDR2 from the germline V gene are SGHNT and YYREEE (reference sequence). The CDR3 nucleotides read TGTGCCAGCAGCGCCGGGACTGGGGATCAGCCCCAGCATTTT. This encodes CASSAGTGDQPQHF.

This clonotype is termed medium-sized (0.01 to 0.1%). This chain joins TRBV6-5 and TRBJ2-3, with 7 positions matching TRBD2. The germline gives CDR1 MNHEY, CDR2 SVGAGI. Unmatched junction bases numbered 9, after V lost 0 bases and J lost 3 bases. CDR3 length: 17 residues. CDR3 amino acids: CASSYSKASGPTDTQYF. The CDR3 coding sequence is TGTGCCAGCAGTTACTCGAAGGCTAGCGGTCCTACAGATACGCAGTATTTT.

The chain uses TRBV4-2 and TRBJ2-1, with D perhaps given as TRBD1 or TRBD2 (5 bases each). Between the trimmed V and J ends, which lost 1 base and 13 bases, there was a span of 14 bases. CDR3 length: 13 residues. Per germline, CDR1 LGHNA and CDR2 YNFKEQ. The CDR3 loop is CASSQVKFGTQFF. CDR3 DNA: TGTGCCAGCAGCCAAGTAAAATTCGGGACCCAGTTCTTC.

The V call is TRBV12-5, the J call TRBJ2-2; D gene uncertain. There are 12 residues in the CDR3. The germline gives CDR1 LGHNT, CDR2 FRNRAP. V lost 7 bases and J 0 bases, leaving 3 bases between the germline ends. The CDR3 nucleotides read TGTGCTAGTGCTGCGAACACCGGGGAGCTGTTTTTT. It yields the protein CASAANTGELFF.

The chain uses TRBV7-6 and TRBJ2-1; D is possibly TRBD2 (6 bases). Gene TRBJ2-5 matches the end of the DNA better, so the J call may be wrong. Germline CDR1 is SGHVS and CDR2 is FNYEAQ. The CDR3 is 13 amino acids. The CDR3 coding sequence is TGTGCCAGCAGCTACGGGACTCCAGAGACCCAGTACTTC. This encodes CASSYGTPETQYF.

The CDR3 protein is CASSESTSGGTDTQYF. The CDR3 DNA follows: TGCGCCAGCAGTGAGTCGACTAGCGGGGGTACAGATACGCAGTATTTT. The chain recombines TRBV10-1 with TRBJ2-3, with TRBD2 identical over 12 bases. CDR3 length: 16 residues. V shed 0 bases and J 3 bases; nucleotides not matched to a gene: 1. CDR1 is WNHNN, CDR2 SYGVQD, per germline (reference sequence).

This chain connects TRBV11-1 to TRBJ2-5; 10 bases are shared with TRBD2. The CDR3 spans 15 residues. Germline CDR1 reads SGHAT; CDR2 reads FQDESV (reference sequence). Unmatched junction bases numbered 15, after V lost 6 bases and J lost 11 bases. In DNA form, the CDR3 reads TGTGCCAGCAGGGCGACTGCTAGCGGGAGCTATGAGCAGTACTTC. Translation gives CASRATASGSYEQYF. Supplemented by reference TRBV11-1 and TRBJ2-5, the full variable domain reads EAEVAQSPRYKITEKSQAVAFWCDPISGHATLYWYRQILGQGPELLVQFQDESVVDDSQLPKDRFSAERLKGVDSTLKIQPAELGDSAMYLCASRATASGSYEQYFGPGTRLLVL.

Regarding this clonotype: A read error may account for a junction end that differs from germline. The chain couples TRBV6-8 to TRBJ2-3; TRBD2 matches 8 bases. This CDR3 region has 15 residues. Germline V gene data show CDR1 as MNHGY and CDR2 as SAAAGT. In DNA form, the CDR3 reads TGTGCCAGCAGTTACGCTCGGGAGGGCAACTACGAGCAGTTCTTT. It codes for CASSYAREGNYEQFF.

The rearrangement links TRBV7-2 to TRBJ2-1; 13 bases fit TRBD2. This CDR3 has 17 amino acids. Looked up from germline, CDR1 is SGHTA and CDR2 is FQGNSA. The V segment lost 4 bases and the J segment 7 bases; nucleotides outside the gene matches: 10. The CDR3 region is CASSSRGGLAGWNEQFF. CDR3 in DNA: TGTGCCAGCAGCTCCCGGGGGGGACTAGCGGGATGGAATGAGCAGTTCTTC.

This clonotype is termed medium-sized (0.01 to 0.1%). The rearrangement links TRBV6-1 to TRBJ1-2, with 9 bases lining up with TRBD1. Trimming removed 2 bases from V and 6 bases from J; junction bases left unmatched: 7. Germline-derived CDR1 and CDR2 are MNHNS and SASEGT. CDR3 length: 15 residues. The CDR3 DNA sequence: TGTGCCAGCAGTGAACTCCGGGACAGGGTGGATGGCTACACCTTC. Protein: CASSELRDRVDGYTF.

The chain employs TRBV6-1 and TRBJ2-3; 9 nucleotides line up with TRBD1. V lost 10 bases and J lost 4; bases outside the gene matches: 9. Germline CDR1 is MNHNS and CDR2 is SASEGT. This CDR3 region has 14 residues. The CDR3 is CATETGGVADTQYF. In nucleotides, the CDR3 is TGTGCCACCGAGACAGGGGGTGTCGCAGATACGCAGTATTTT.

The genes are TRBV20-1 and TRBJ2-3; possibly TRBD2 for D (6 bases). This CDR3 contains 17 residues. V was cut by 1 base and J by 2 bases, with 19 bases left in between. CDR1 DFQATT and CDR2 SNEGSKA come from the germline V gene (reference sequence). For the CDR3, the DNA is TGCAGTGCTAGAGGTTGGGTGAGATCGGGAGTCACAGATACGCAGTATTTT. This encodes CSARGWVRSGVTDTQYF.

This clonotype appeared a few times. The J gene is TRBJ2-1, the V gene TRBV6-1; maybe TRBD2 (5 bases). V was cut by 5 bases and J by 5 bases, with 22 bases left in between. CDR1 is MNHNS and CDR2 is SASEGT in the germline V gene. The length of the CDR3 is 17 residues. The CDR3 DNA follows: TGTGCCAGCAGTCCGCTTTTGGGTTTGCCCGGGGACAATGAGCAGTTCTTC. Protein sequence: CASSPLLGLPGDNEQFF.

This clonotype is classed as large. The chain joins TRBV7-3 to TRBJ2-1; 7 bases align to TRBD1. The V segment lost 1 base and the J segment 4 bases; nucleotides outside the gene matches: 4. The CDR3 spans 15 residues. Germline V lookup: CDR1 SGHTA, CDR2 FQGTGA. CDR3 protein: CASSLRQGIYNEQFF. As DNA, the CDR3 is TGTGCCAGCAGCTTAAGACAGGGTATTTACAATGAGCAGTTCTTC.

This clonotype was found many times. V usage is TRBV4-1 and J usage is TRBJ2-1; TRBD2 agrees at 9 bases. The CDR3 is 16 amino acids. The V gene's germline CDR1 is MGHRA and CDR2 YSYEKL. Trimming cost V 4 bases and J 4 bases; bases outside gene matches: 8. CDR3 loop: CASSRLAGEGYNEQFF. The CDR3 coding sequence is TGCGCCAGCAGCCGATTAGCGGGAGAGGGTTACAATGAGCAGTTCTTC.

This clonotype counts as medium-sized. V gene TRBV6-1 combines with J gene TRBJ2-1; 9 bases match TRBD2. From germline, CDR1 is MNHNS and CDR2 SASEGT. The CDR3 totals 15 residues. The J segment lost 4 bases and the V segment lost 3 bases, leaving 4 bases of the junction unmatched. The CDR3 sequence: CASSDGAGGYNEQFF. The CDR3 DNA reads as TGTGCCAGCAGTGATGGAGCGGGAGGTTACAATGAGCAGTTCTTC.

V usage is TRBV6-6 and J usage is TRBJ2-1; D perhaps matches TRBD2 (5 bases). Matching the DNA end better, TRBJ2-5 makes the J call doubtful. The CDR3 loop spans 16 amino acids. Germline V CDR1 and CDR2: MNHNY, SVGAGI (reference sequence). The CDR3 DNA reads as TGTGCCAGCAGTTACTCGCCCGGCGGTCGGGGAGAGACCCAGTACTTC. It is translated as CASSYSPGGRGETQYF.

The sample holds many counts of this clonotype. The chain combines TRBV6-1 with TRBJ2-4; D uncertain. The CDR3 extends over 16 amino acids. Germline V CDR1 and CDR2: MNHNS, SASEGT. Trimming shortened V by 1 base and J by 0 bases, and 10 bases separated the two germline ends. Written as DNA, the CDR3 is TGTGCCAGCAGTGAAGGGCGGCAACTAGCCAAAAACATTCAGTACTTC. This codes for CASSEGRQLAKNIQYF.

This clonotype appeared many times. The chain is built from TRBV7-6 and TRBJ2-7; possibly TRBD1 for D (5 bases). V lost 5 bases, J lost 5 bases, and 19 bases lay in between. Per the germline V gene, CDR1 is SGHVS and CDR2 is FNYEAQ. This CDR3 has 15 amino acids. The CDR3 spells CASSRRSGRGDEQYF. CDR3 nucleotide sequence: TGTGCCAGCAGCCGCCGATCGGGTAGGGGTGACGAGCAGTACTTC.

This clonotype turned up a few times. The rearrangement links TRBV7-6 to TRBJ2-5; unclear D gene. Looked up from germline, CDR1 is SGHVS and CDR2 is FNYEAQ. This CDR3 contains 14 residues. V was cut by 3 bases and J by 11 bases, with 19 bases left in between. The CDR3 here is CASSFNEARIEQYF. Here the CDR3 DNA reads TGTGCCAGCAGCTTTAACGAAGCGCGGATTGAGCAGTACTTC. The variable domain in full, with the rest retrieved from reference TRBV7-6 and TRBJ2-5, is GAGVSQSPRYKVTKRGQDVALRCDPISGHVSLYWYRQALGQGPEFLTYFNYEAQQDKSGLPNDRFSAERPEGSISTLTIQRTEQRDSAMYRCASSFNEARIEQYFGPGTRLLVL.

This clonotype rates as large (0.1 to 1%). This rearrangement joins TRBV11-3 to TRBJ2-2; possibly TRBD2 for D (5 bases). The V and J ends lost 3 bases and 9 bases respectively, with 17 bases between them. The CDR3 contains 15 residues. Germline CDR1 SGHNT, CDR2 YENEEA. In DNA, the CDR3 is TGTGCCAGCAGCTTGGACTCGCTCGCGGGTCGGGAGCTGTTTTTT. This encodes CASSLDSLAGRELFF.

The gene calls are TRBV12-3 or TRBV12-4 and TRBJ2-2; D may be TRBD2 (5 bases). The CDR3 extends over 15 amino acids. The V gene lost 5 bases and the J gene lost 6 bases, with 16 bases spanning the gap. CDR3 sequence reads: CASSLTRGVAGELFF. For the CDR3, the DNA is TGTGCCAGCAGTCTAACACGGGGAGTTGCCGGGGAGCTGTTTTTT.

This chain links TRBV6-8 with TRBJ2-3; D ambiguous. Trimming pared 6 bases from V and 4 bases from J, leaving 14 bases between. The CDR3 runs 14 residues. CDR1 is MNHGY and CDR2 is SAAAGT in the germline V gene. CDR3 loop: CASSLGLPSDTQYF. The CDR3 coding sequence is TGTGCCAGCAGCTTAGGGCTCCCCTCAGATACGCAGTATTTT.

The V and J genes are TRBV5-4 and TRBJ1-6; D is unclear. The CDR3 loop spans 14 amino acids. Per germline, CDR1 SGHNT and CDR2 YYREEE (reference sequence). V gave up 1 base and J gave up 5 bases, with 7 bases separating them. CDR3 protein: CASSLFGNNSPLHF. For the CDR3, the DNA is TGTGCCAGCAGCTTGTTCGGCAATAATTCACCCCTCCACTTT.

By share, this clonotype counts as large. The rearrangement joins TRBV11-3 to TRBJ2-7; no firm D call. Germline CDR1 SGHNT, CDR2 YENEEA. The CDR3 totals 13 residues. Trimming shortened V by 3 bases and J by 5 bases, and 11 bases separated the two germline ends. CDR3 nucleotide sequence: TGTGCCAGCAGCTTGGAAGCCCCGGACGAGCAGTACTTC. It codes for CASSLEAPDEQYF. The full variable domain, completed using reference TRBV11-3 and TRBJ2-7, is EAGVVQSPRYKIIEKKQPVAFWCNPISGHNTLYWYLQNLGQGPELLIRYENEEAVDDSQLPKDRFSAERLKGVDSTLKIQPAELGDSAVYLCASSLEAPDEQYFGPGTRLTVT.

At least ten counts were recorded for this clonotype. This sequence joins TRBV7-6 and TRBJ1-5; D not certain. Deletions cut 5 bases from V and 1 base from J, with 9 bases between. Per the germline V gene, CDR1 is SGHVS and CDR2 is FNYEAQ. The CDR3 is 14 residues long. The DNA for the CDR3 is TGTGCCAGCAGCCCTGAGTCGAGCAATCAGCCCCAGCATTTT. Amino acids: CASSPESSNQPQHF. The full variable domain, in which reference TRBV7-6 and TRBJ1-5 provide the parts outside the CDR3, is GAGVSQSPRYKVTKRGQDVALRCDPISGHVSLYWYRQALGQGPEFLTYFNYEAQQDKSGLPNDRFSAERPEGSISTLTIQRTEQRDSAMYRCASSPESSNQPQHFGDGTRLSIL.

In this sample, this clonotype turned up many times. V usage is TRBV29-1 and J usage is TRBJ2-1, with TRBD1 matching over 8 bases. This CDR3 is built from 14 residues. Per the germline V gene, CDR1 is SQVTM and CDR2 is ANQGSEA. V trimming: 7 bases; J trimming: 10 bases; junction bases outside the gene matches: 15. CDR3 DNA: TGCAGCGCACGGCCTGGGACAGGAACGAGGGAGCAGTTCTTC. The encoded protein is CSARPGTGTREQFF.